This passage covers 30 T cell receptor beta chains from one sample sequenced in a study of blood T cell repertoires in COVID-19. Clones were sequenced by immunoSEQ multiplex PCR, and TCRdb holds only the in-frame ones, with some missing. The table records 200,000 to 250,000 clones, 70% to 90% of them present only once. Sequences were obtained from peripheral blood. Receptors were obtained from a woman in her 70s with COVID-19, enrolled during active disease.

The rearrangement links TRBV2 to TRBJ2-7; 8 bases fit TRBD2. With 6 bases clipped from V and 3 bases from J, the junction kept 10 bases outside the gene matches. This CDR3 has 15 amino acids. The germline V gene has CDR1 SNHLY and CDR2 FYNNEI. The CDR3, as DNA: TGTGCCAGCAGGGGATTAGCGGGACGGTACTACGAGCAGTACTTC. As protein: CASRGLAGRYYEQYF.

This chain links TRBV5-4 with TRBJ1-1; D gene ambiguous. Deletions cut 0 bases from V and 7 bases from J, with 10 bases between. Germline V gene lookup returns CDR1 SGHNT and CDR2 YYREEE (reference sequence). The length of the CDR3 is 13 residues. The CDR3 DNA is TGTGCCAGCAGCTTGGGACGGAACTATGAAGCTTTCTTT. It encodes CASSLGRNYEAFF.

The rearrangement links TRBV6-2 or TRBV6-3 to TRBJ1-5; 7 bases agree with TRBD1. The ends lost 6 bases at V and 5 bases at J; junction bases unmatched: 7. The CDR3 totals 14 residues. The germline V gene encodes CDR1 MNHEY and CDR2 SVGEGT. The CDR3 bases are TGTGCCAGCAGCCCGGGACAGCTTCATCAGCCCCAGCATTTT. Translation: CASSPGQLHQPQHF.

The CDR3 bases are TGTGCCAGTAGTATGACAGGACAATCCTACGAGCAGTACTTC. Its protein product is CASSMTGQSYEQYF. The chain employs TRBV19 and TRBJ2-7; D might be TRBD1 (6 bases). V lost 3 bases and J 1 base, leaving 10 bases between the germline ends. This CDR3 contains 14 residues. Germline lookup yields CDR1 LNHDA and CDR2 SQIVND (reference sequence). Together with reference TRBV19 and TRBJ2-7, the CDR3 gives the full variable domain: DGGITQSPKYLFRKEGQNVTLSCEQNLNHDAMYWYRQDPGQGLRLIYYSQIVNDFQKGDIAEGYSVSREKKESFPLTVTSAQKNPTAFYLCASSMTGQSYEQYFGPGTRLTVT.

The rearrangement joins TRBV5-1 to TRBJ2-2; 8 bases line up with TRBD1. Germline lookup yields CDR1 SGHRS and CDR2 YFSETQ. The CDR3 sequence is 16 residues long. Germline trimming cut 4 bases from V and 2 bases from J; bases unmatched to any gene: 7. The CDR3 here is CASSDGQGSNTGELFF. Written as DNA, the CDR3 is TGCGCCAGCAGCGACGGACAGGGTTCAAACACCGGGGAGCTGTTTTTT.

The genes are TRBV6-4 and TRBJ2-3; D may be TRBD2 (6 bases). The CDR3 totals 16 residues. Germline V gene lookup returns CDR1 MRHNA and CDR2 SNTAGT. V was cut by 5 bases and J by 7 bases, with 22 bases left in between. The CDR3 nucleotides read TGTGCCAGCAGTACGAGGTTCTCGGGAGATCTAAATACGCAGTATTTT. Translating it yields CASSTRFSGDLNTQYF.

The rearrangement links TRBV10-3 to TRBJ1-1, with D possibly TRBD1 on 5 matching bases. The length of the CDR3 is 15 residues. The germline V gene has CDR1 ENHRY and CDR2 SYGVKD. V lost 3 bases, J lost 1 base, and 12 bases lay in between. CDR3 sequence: CAISEHQGGNTEAFF. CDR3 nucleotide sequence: TGTGCCATCAGTGAACATCAGGGCGGGAACACTGAAGCTTTCTTT.

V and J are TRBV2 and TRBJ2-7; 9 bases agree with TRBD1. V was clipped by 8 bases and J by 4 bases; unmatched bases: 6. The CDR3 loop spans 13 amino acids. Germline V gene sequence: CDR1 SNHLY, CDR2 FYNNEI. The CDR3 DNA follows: TGTGCCAGCTACCGGGACAGGGCATACGAGCAGTACTTC. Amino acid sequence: CASYRDRAYEQYF. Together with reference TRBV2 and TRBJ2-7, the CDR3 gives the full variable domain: EPEVTQTPSHQVTQMGQEVILRCVPISNHLYFYWYRQILGQKVEFLVSFYNNEISEKSEIFDDQFSVERPDGSNFTLKIRSTKLEDSAMYFCASYRDRAYEQYFGPGTRLTVT.

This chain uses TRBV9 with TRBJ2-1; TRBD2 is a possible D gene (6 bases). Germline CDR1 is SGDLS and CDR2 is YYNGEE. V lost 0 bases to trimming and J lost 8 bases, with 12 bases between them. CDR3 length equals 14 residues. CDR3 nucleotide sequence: TGTGCCAGCAGCGTAGCTCCTAGCGCGGATGAGCAGTTCTTC. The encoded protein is CASSVAPSADEQFF.

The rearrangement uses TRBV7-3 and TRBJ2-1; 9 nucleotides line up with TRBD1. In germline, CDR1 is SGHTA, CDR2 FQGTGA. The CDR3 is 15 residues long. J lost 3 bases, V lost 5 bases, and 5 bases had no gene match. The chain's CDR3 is CASSAETGGYNEQFF. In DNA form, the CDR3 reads TGTGCCAGCAGCGCTGAGACAGGGGGCTACAATGAGCAGTTCTTC.

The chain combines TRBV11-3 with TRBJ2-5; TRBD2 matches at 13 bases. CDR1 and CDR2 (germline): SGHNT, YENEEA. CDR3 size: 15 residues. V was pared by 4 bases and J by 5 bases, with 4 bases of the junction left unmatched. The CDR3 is CASSSGLAGDETQYF. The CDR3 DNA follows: TGTGCCAGCAGCTCCGGACTAGCGGGGGATGAGACCCAGTACTTC.

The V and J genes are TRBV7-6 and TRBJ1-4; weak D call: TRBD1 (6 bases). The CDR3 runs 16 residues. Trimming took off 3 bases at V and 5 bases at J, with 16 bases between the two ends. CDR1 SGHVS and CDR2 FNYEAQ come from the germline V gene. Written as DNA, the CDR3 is TGTGCCAGCAGCTTCCGCGGGGGCTCGGGAAATGAAAAACTGTTTTTT. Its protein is CASSFRGGSGNEKLFF.

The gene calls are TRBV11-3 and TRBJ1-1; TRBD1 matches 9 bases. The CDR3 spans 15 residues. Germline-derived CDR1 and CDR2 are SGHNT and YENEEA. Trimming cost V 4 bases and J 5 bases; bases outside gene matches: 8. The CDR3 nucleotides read TGTGCCAGCAGCTCCGGCGGGACAGGGAAAACTGAAGCTTTCTTT. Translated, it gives CASSSGGTGKTEAFF.

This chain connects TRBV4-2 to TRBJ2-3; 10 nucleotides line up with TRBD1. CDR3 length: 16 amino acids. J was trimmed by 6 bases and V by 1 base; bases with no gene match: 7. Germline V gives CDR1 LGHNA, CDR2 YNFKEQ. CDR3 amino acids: CASSQGTGGRGDTQYF. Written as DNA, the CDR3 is TGTGCCAGCAGCCAAGGGACAGGGGGAAGGGGGGATACGCAGTATTTT.

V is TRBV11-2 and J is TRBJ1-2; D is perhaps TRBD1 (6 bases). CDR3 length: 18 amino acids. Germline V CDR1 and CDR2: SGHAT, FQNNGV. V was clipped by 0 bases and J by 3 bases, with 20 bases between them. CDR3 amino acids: CASSLDSWDTLADYGYTF. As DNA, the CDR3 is TGTGCCAGCAGCTTAGATTCATGGGACACCCTCGCCGACTATGGCTACACCTTC.

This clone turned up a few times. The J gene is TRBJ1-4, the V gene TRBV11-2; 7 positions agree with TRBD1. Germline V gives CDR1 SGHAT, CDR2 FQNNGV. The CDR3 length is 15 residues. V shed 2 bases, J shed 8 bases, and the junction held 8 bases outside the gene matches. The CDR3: CASSLSRQGGEKLFF. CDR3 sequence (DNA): TGTGCCAGCAGCTTATCGCGACAGGGCGGAGAAAAACTGTTTTTT.

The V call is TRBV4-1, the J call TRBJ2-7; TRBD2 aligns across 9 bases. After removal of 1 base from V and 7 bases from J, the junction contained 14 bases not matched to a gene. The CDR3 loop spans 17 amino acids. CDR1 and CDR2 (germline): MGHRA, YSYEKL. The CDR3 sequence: CASSQGTPVSGRGEQYF. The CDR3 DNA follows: TGCGCCAGCAGCCAAGGAACCCCAGTTAGCGGGAGAGGAGAGCAGTACTTC.

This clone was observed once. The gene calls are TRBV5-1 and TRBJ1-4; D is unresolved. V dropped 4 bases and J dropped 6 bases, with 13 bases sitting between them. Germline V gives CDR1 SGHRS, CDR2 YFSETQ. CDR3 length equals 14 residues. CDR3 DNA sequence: TGCGCCAGCAGCAGAGGGCCGGACCATGAAAAACTGTTTTTT. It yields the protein CASSRGPDHEKLFF.

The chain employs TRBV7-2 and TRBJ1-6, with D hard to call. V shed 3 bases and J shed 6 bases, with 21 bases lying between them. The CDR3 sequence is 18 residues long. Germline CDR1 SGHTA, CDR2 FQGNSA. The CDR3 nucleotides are TGTGCCAGCAGCTTTGGTCATAGCGATTCGGCCTTTAATTCACCCCTCCACTTT. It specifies CASSFGHSDSAFNSPLHF.

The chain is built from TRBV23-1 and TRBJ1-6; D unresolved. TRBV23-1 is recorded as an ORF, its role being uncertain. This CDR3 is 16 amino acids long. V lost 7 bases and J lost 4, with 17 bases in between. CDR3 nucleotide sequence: TGCGCCAGCAACGTGCGGGCTGCTGCTTATAATTCACCCCTCCACTTT. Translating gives CASNVRAAAYNSPLHF.

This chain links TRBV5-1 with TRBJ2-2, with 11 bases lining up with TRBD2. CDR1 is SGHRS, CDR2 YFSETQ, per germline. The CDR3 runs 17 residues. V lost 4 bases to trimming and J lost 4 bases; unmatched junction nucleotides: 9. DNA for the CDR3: TGCGCCAGCAGCCAATTAGCGGGAGGGCCTGGCACCGGGGAGCTGTTTTTT. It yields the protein CASSQLAGGPGTGELFF.

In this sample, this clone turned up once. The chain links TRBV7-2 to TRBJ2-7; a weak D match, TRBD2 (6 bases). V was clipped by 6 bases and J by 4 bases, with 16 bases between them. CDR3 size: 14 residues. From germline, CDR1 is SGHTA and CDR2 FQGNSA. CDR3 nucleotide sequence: TGTGCCAGCAGTCAGGCGGCGCGGGAATACGAGCAGTACTTC. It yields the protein CASSQAAREYEQYF.

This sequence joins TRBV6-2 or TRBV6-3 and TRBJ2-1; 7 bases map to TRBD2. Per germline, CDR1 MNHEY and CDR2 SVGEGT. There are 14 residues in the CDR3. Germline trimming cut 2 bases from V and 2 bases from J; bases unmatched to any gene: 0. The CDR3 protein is CASSYAGAYNEQFF. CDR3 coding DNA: TGTGCCAGCAGTTACGCGGGAGCCTACAATGAGCAGTTCTTC.

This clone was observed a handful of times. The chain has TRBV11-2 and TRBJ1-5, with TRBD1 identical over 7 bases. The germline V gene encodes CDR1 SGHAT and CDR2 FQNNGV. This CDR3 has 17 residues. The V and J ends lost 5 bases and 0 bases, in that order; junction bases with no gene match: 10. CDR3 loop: CASSPSRDSLSNQPQHF. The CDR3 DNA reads TGTGCCAGCAGCCCCAGTAGGGACAGCCTTAGCAATCAGCCCCAGCATTTT.

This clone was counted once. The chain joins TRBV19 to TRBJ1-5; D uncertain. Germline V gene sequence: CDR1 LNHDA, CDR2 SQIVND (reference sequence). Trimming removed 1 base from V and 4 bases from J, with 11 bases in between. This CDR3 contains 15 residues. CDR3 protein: CASSIGRQTNQPQHF. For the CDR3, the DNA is TGTGCCAGTAGTATAGGAAGGCAGACTAATCAGCCCCAGCATTTT. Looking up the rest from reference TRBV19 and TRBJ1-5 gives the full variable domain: DGGITQSPKYLFRKEGQNVTLSCEQNLNHDAMYWYRQDPGQGLRLIYYSQIVNDFQKGDIAEGYSVSREKKESFPLTVTSAQKNPTAFYLCASSIGRQTNQPQHFGDGTRLSIL.

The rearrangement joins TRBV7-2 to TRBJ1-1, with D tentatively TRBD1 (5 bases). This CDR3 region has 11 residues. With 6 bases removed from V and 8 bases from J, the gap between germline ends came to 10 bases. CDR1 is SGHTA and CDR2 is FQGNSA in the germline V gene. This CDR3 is CASSWYREAFF. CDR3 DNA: TGTGCCAGCAGTTGGTACAGGGAAGCTTTCTTT. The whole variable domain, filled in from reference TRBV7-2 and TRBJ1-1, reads GAGVSQSPSNKVTEKGKDVELRCDPISGHTALYWYRQSLGQGLEFLIYFQGNSAPDKSGLPSDRFSAERTGGSVSTLTIQRTQQEDSAVYLCASSWYREAFFGQGTRLTVV.

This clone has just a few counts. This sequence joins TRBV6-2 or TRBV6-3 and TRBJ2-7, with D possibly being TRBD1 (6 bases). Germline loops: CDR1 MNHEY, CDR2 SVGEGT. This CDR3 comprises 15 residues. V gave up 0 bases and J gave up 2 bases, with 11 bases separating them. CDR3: CASSYSPRGTYEQYF. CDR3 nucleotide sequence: TGTGCCAGCAGTTACTCCCCGAGGGGGACCTACGAGCAGTACTTC.

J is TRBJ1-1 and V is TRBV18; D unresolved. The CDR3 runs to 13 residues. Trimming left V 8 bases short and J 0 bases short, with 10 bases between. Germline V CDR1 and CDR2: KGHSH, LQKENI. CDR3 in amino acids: CASTTDMNTEAFF. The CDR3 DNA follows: TGTGCCAGCACCACAGACATGAACACTGAAGCTTTCTTT.

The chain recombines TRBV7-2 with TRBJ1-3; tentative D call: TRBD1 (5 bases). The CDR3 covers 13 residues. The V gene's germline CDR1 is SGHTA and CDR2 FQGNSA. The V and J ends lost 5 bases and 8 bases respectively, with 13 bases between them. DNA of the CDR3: TGTGCCAGCAGCCTAACACCGGGGGACACCATATATTTT. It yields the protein CASSLTPGDTIYF.

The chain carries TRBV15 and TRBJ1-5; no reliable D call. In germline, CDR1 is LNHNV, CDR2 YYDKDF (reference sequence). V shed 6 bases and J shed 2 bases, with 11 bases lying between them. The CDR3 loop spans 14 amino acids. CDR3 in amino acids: CATSGGVGNQPQHF. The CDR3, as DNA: TGTGCCACCAGTGGCGGCGTAGGCAATCAGCCCCAGCATTTT.